This TCR beta chain derives from a study of T cell repertoires in cytomegalovirus infection. Overall study context: It was recently identified HLA-C-restricted and well-studied HLA-B-restricted CMV epitopes that the study used. From public TCR beta signatures came an indication of both CMV infection and matching HLA type. Findings and caveats of the study: Clonotypes of TCR beta that were HLA-C-restricted and CMV-specific dominated the ex vivo response. Carriage of CMV together with the relevant HLA was identifiable through cumulative public TCR beta family frequency.

MiXCR, run by TCRdb on the reads, gives a single entry per CDR3 protein. The sample includes about half a million distinct CDR3 sequences, roughly a third of them seen just once. The CDR3 has 15 amino acids. CDR1 is SGHVS, CDR2 FNYEAQ, per germline. V was trimmed by 5 bases and J by 3 bases, leaving 17 bases between them. About this clonotype: Its antigen is unknown.

The gene calls are TRBV7-6 and TRBJ2-7; D may be TRBD1 (6 bases). The source is a human donor in good health (CMV status not recorded). Some clones in this sample may be carry-over from other donors' samples. The sequenced sample was cultured PBMCs, obtained from culture after CMV antigen stimulation. DNA of the CDR3: TGTGCCAGCAGCCTTCAACAGGGCTGGGGCTACGAGCAGTACTTC. Amino acids: CASSLQQGWGYEQYF.